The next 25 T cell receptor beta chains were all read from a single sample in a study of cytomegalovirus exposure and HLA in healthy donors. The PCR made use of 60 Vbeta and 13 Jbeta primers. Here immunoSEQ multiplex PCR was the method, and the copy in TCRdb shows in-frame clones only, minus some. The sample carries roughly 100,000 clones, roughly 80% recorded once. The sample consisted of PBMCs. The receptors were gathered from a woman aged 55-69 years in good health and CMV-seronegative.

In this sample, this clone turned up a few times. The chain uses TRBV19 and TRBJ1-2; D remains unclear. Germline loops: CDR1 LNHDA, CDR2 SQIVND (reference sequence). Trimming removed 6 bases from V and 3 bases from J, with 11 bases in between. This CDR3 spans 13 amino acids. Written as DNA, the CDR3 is TGTGCCAGTAGGGCCACCGGGGACTATGGCTACACCTTC. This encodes CASRATGDYGYTF.

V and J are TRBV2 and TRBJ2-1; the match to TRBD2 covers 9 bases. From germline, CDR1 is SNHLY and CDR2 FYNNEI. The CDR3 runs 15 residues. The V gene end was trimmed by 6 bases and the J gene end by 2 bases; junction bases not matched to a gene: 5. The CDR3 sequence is CASSPGLAAYNEQFF. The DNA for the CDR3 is TGTGCCAGCAGCCCGGGACTAGCAGCCTACAATGAGCAGTTCTTC. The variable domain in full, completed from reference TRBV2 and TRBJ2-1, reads EPEVTQTPSHQVTQMGQEVILRCVPISNHLYFYWYRQILGQKVEFLVSFYNNEISEKSEIFDDQFSVERPDGSNFTLKIRSTKLEDSAMYFCASSPGLAAYNEQFFGPGTRLTVL.

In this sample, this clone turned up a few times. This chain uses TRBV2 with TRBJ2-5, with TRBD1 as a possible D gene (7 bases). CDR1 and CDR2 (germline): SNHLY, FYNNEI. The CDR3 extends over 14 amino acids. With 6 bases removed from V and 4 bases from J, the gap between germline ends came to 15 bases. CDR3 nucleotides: TGTGCCAGCAGGCCGGGGGCAGGGGGAGAGACCCAGTACTTC. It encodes CASRPGAGGETQYF.

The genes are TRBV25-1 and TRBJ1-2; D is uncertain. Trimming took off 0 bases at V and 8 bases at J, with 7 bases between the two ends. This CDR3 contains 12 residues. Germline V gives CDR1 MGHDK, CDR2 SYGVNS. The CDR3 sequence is CASSEYFAGYTF. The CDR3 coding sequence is TGTGCCAGCAGTGAATACTTCGCGGGCTACACCTTC.

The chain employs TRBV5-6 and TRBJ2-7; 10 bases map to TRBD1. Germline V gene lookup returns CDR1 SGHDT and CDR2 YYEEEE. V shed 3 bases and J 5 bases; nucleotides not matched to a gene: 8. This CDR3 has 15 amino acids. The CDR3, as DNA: TGTGCCAGCAGCTGGCCCGGGACAGGGGTCCACGAGCAGTACTTC. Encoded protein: CASSWPGTGVHEQYF.

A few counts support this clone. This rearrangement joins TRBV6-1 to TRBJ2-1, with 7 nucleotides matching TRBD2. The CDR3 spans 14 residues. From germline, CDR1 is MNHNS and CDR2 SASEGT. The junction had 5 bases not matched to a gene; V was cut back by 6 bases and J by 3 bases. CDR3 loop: CASRPSGDYNEQFF. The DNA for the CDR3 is TGTGCCAGCAGACCTAGCGGAGACTACAATGAGCAGTTCTTC.

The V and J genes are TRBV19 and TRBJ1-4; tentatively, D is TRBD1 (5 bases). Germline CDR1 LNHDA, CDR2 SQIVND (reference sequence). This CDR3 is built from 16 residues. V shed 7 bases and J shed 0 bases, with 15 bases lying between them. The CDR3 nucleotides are TGTGCCAGTACCGCGACAGAGAATGCAACTAATGAAAAACTGTTTTTT. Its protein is CASTATENATNEKLFF.

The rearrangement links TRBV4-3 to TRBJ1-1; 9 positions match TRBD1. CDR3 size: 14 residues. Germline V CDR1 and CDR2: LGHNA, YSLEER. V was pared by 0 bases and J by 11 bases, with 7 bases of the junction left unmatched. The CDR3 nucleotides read TGCGCCAGCAGCCAAGACGGAATGACAGGGGGTGCTTTCTTT. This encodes CASSQDGMTGGAFF.

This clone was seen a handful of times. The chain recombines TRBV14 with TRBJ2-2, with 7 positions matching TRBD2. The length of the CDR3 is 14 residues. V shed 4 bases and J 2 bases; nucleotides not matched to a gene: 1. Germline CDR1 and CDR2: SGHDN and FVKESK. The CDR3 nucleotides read TGTGCCAGCAGCCCGGGACTAAACACCGGGGAGCTGTTTTTT. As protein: CASSPGLNTGELFF.

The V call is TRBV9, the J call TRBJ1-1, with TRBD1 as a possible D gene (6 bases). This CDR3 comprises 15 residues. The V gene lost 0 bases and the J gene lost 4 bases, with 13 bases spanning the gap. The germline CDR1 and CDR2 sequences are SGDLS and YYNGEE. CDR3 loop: CASSVVGTSFTEAFF. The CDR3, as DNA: TGTGCCAGCAGCGTAGTGGGGACATCCTTCACTGAAGCTTTCTTT. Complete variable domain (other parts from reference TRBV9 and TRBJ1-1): DSGVTQTPKHLITATGQRVTLRCSPRSGDLSVYWYQQSLDQGLQFLIQYYNGEERAKGNILERFSAQQFPDLHSELNLSSLELGDSALYFCASSVVGTSFTEAFFGQGTRLTVV.

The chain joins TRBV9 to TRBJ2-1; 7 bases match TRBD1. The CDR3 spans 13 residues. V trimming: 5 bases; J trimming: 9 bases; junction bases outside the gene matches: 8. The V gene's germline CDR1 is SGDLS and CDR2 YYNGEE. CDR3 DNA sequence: TGTGCCAGCAGACGACCAGGGGGTGGTGAGCAGTTCTTC. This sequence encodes CASRRPGGGEQFF.

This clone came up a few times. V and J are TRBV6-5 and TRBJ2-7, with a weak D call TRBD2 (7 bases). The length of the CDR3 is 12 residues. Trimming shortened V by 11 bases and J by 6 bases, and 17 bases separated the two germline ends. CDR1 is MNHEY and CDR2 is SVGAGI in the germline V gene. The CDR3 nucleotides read TGTGCCCCCGAGGGGGGGCAGCGCGAGCAGTACTTC. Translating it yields CAPEGGQREQYF.

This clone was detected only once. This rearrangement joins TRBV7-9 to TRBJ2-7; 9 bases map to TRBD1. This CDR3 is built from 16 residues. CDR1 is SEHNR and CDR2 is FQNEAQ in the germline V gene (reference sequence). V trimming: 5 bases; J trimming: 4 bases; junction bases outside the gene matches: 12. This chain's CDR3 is CASSASGTGFWYEQYF. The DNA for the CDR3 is TGTGCCAGCAGCGCCTCCGGGACAGGGTTTTGGTACGAGCAGTACTTC.

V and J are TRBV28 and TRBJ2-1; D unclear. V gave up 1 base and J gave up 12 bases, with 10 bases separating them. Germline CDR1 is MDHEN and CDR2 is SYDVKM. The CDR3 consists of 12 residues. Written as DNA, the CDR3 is TGTGCCAGCAGTTTATCCGAGAGGTCGCAGTTCTTC. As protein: CASSLSERSQFF.

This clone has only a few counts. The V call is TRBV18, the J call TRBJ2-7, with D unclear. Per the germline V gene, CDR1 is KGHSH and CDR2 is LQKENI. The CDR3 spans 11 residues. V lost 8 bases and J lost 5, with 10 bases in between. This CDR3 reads CASLSQNEQYF. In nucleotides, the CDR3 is TGTGCCAGCCTCTCACAAAACGAGCAGTACTTC.

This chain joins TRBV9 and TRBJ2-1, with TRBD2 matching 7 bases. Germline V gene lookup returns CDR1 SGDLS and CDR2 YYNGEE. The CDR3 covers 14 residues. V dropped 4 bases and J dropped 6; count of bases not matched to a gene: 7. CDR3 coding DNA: TGTGCCAGCAGCCGCGGGGGAGCGGGCAATGAGCAGTTCTTC. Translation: CASSRGGAGNEQFF.

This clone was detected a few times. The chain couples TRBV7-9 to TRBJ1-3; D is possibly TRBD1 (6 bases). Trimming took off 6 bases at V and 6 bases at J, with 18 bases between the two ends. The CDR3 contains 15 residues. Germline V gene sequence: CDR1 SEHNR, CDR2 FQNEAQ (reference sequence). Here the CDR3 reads CASSKQGPDVNTIYF. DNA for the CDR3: TGTGCCAGCAGTAAACAGGGTCCCGACGTAAACACCATATATTTT.

The DNA for the CDR3 is TGTGCCAGCAGTCATCCGGGGGGGGCTCAGCCCCAGCATTTT. As protein: CASSHPGGAQPQHF. V and J are TRBV2 and TRBJ1-5; tentative D call: TRBD1 (6 bases). V was pared by 5 bases and J by 6 bases, with 14 bases between. In germline, CDR1 is SNHLY, CDR2 FYNNEI. This CDR3 has 14 amino acids.

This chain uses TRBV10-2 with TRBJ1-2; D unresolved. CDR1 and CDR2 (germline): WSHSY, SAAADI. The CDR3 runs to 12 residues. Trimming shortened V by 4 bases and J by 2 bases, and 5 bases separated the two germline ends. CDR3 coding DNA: TGCGCCAGCAGTGGAGGGAACTATGGCTACACCTTC. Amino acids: CASSGGNYGYTF.

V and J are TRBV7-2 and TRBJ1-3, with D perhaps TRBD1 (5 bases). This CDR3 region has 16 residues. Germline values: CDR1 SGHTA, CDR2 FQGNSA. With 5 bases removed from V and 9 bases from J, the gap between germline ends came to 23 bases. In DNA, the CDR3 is TGTGCCAGCAGCCCCCAGACAGCTTCTCCCACGGTCACCATATATTTT. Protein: CASSPQTASPTVTIYF.

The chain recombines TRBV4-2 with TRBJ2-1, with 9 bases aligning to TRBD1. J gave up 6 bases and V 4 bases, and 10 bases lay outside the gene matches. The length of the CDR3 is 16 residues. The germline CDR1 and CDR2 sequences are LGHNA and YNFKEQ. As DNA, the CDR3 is TGTGCCAGCAGCCTCTACGGGACAGGGATTTCCAATGAGCAGTTCTTC. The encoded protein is CASSLYGTGISNEQFF.

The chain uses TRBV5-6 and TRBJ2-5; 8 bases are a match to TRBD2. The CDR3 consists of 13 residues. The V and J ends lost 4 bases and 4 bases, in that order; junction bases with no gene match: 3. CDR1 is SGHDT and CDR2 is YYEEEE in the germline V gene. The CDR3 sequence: CASSRLATETQYF. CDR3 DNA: TGTGCCAGCAGCCGACTAGCGACAGAGACCCAGTACTTC.

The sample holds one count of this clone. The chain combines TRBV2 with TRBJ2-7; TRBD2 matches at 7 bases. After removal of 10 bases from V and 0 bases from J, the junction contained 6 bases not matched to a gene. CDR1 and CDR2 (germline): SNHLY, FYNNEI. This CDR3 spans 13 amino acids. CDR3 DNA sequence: TGTGCCACCCTAGGGGACTACTCCTACGAGCAGTACTTC. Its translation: CATLGDYSYEQYF.

The DNA of the CDR3 is TGTGCCAGCAGTTACTCCGGGAGGTCGACAGATACGCAGTATTTT. It translates to CASSYSGRSTDTQYF. The chain recombines TRBV6-5 with TRBJ2-3; the match to TRBD2 covers 7 bases. The length of the CDR3 is 15 residues. Germline assignment: CDR1 MNHEY and CDR2 SVGAGI. Trimming cost V 0 bases and J 3 bases; bases outside gene matches: 3.

CDR3 DNA sequence: TGTGCCAGCAGGAAAGGGCTAGCAGGGGGCGAGCAGTACTTC. This encodes CASRKGLAGGEQYF. V gene TRBV7-2 combines with J gene TRBJ2-7, with TRBD1 matching 7 bases. CDR3 length equals 14 residues. The junction had 11 bases not matched to a gene; V was cut back by 6 bases and J by 6 bases. CDR1 and CDR2 (germline): SGHTA, FQGNSA.